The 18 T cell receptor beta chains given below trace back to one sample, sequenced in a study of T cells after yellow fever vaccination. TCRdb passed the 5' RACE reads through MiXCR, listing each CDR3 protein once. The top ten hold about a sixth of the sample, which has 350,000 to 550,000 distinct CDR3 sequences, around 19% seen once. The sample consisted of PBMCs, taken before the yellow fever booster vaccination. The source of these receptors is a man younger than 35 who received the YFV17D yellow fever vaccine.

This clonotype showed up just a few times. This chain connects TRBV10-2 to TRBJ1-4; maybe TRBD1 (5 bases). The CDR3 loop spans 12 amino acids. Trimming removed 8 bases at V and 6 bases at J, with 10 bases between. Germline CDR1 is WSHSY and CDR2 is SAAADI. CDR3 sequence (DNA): TGCGCCAGCTCCAGGGAGGATGAAAAACTGTTTTTT. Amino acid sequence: CASSREDEKLFF.

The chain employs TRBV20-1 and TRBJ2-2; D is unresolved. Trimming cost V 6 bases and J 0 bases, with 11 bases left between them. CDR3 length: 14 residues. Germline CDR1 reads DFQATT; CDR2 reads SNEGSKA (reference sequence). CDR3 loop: CSAVSPANTGELFF. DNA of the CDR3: TGCAGTGCCGTCTCCCCGGCGAACACCGGGGAGCTGTTTTTT.

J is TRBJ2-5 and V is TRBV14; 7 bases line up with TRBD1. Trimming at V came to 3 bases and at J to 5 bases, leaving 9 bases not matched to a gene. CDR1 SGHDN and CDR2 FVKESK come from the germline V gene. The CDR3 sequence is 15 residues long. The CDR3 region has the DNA TGTGCCAGCAGCCAGATTGACAGGGCCGGGGAGACCCAGTACTTC. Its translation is CASSQIDRAGETQYF.

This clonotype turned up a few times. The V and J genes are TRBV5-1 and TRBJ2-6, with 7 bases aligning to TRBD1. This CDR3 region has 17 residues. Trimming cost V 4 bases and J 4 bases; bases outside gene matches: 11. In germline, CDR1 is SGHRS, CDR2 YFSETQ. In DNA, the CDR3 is TGCGCCAGCAGCGCTGGGGCAGGGGGAGCGGGGGCCAACGTCCTGACTTTC. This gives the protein CASSAGAGGAGANVLTF.

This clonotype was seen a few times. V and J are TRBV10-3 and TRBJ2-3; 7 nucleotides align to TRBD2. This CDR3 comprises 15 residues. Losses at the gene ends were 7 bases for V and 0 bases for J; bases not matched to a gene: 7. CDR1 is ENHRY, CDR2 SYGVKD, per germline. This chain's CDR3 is CAIMSLADSTDTQYF. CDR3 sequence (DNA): TGTGCCATCATGTCCCTAGCGGATAGCACAGATACGCAGTATTTT.

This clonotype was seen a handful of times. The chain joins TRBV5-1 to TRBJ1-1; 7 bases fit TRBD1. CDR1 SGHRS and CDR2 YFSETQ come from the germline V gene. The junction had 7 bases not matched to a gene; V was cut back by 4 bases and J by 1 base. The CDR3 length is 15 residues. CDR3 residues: CASSPGGTANTEAFF. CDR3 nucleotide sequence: TGCGCCAGCAGCCCGGGTGGGACAGCGAACACTGAAGCTTTCTTT.

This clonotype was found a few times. In nucleotides, the CDR3 is TGCGCCAGCAGCCAAGACGCCGACCACAGGATGAACACTGAAGCTTTCTTT. This sequence encodes CASSQDADHRMNTEAFF. The chain recombines TRBV4-3 with TRBJ1-1, with a tentative D call TRBD1 (5 bases). Trimming removed 0 bases at V and 0 bases at J, with 14 bases between. This CDR3 is 17 amino acids long. Germline V gives CDR1 LGHNA, CDR2 YSLEER.

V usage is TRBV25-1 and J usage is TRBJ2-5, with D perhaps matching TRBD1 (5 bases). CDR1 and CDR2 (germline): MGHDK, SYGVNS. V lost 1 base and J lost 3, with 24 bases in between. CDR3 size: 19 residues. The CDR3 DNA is TGTGCCAGCAGTGAATTAGGGGCCAGGCATGAGTTCGGAGAAGAGACCCAGTACTTC. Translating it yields CASSELGARHEFGEETQYF.

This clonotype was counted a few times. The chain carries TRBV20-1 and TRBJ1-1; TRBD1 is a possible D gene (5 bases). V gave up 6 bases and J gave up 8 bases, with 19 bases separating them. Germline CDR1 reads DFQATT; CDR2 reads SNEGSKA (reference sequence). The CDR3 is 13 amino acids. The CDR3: CSAGGGALTEAFF. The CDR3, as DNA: TGCAGTGCCGGAGGAGGGGCATTAACGGAAGCTTTCTTT.

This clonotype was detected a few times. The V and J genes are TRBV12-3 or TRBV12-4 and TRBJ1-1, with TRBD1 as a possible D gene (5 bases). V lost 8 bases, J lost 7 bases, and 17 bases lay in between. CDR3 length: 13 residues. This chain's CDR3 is CASQGDSEGEAFF. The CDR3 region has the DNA TGTGCCAGCCAGGGAGACTCGGAGGGTGAAGCTTTCTTT.

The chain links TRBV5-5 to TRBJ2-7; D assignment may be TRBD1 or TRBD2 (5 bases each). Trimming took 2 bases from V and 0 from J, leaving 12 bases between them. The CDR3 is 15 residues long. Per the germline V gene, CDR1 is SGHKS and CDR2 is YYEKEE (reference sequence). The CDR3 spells CASSLDGTNSYEQYF. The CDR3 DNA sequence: TGTGCCAGCAGCTTAGACGGGACCAACTCCTACGAGCAGTACTTC.

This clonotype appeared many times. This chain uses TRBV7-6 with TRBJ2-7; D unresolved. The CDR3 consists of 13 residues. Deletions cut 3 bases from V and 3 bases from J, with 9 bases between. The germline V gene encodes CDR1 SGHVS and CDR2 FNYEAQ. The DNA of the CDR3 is TGTGCCAGCAGCTTGGGCGCAGGCTACGAGCAGTACTTC. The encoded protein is CASSLGAGYEQYF.

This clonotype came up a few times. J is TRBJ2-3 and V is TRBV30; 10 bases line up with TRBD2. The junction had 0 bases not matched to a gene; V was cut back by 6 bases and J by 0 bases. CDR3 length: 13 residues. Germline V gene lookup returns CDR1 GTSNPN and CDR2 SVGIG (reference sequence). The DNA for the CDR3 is TGTGCCTGTAGCGGGGGGAGCACAGATACGCAGTATTTT. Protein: CACSGGSTDTQYF.

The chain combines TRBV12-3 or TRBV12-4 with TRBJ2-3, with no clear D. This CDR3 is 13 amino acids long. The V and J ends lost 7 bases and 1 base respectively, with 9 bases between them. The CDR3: CASTMSGTDTQYF. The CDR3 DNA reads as TGTGCCAGCACCATGTCCGGCACAGATACGCAGTATTTT.

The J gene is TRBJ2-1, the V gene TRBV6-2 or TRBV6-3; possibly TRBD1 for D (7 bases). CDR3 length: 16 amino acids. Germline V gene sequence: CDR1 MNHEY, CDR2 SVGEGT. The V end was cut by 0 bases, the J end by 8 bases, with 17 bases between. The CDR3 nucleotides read TGTGCCAGCAGTTACTCGAAGACCAGGGGGGAATATGAGCAGTTCTTC. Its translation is CASSYSKTRGEYEQFF.

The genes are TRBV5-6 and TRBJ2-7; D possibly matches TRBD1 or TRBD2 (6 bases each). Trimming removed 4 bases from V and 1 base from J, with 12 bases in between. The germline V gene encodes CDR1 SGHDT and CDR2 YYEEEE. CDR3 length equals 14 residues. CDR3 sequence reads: CASSPEGGSYEQYF. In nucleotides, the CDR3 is TGTGCCAGCAGCCCGGAGGGGGGATCCTACGAGCAGTACTTC.

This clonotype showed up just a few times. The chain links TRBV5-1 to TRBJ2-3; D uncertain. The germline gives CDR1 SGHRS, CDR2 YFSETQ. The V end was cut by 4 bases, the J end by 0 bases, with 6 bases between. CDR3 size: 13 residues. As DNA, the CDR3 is TGCGCCAGCAGCGACATAAGCACAGATACGCAGTATTTT. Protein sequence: CASSDISTDTQYF.

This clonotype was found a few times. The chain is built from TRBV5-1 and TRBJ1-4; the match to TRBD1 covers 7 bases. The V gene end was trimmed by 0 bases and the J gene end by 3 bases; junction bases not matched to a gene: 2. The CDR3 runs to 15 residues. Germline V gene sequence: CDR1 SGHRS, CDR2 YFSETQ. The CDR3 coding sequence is TGCGCCAGCAGCTTGGCCGGGACAGCTAATGAAAAACTGTTTTTT. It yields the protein CASSLAGTANEKLFF.